A selection of T cell receptor beta chains follows, all from one sample in a study of OX40 agonist ivuxolimab in advanced cancers. TCRdb's copy holds only in-frame clones and misses some; the assay was immunoSEQ multiplex PCR. The top ten hold roughly 0.19% of the sample, which has about 84,000 clones, approximately 89% seen once. The input for sequencing was CD4+ or CD8+ T cells sorted from blood, taken in a trial of the OX40 agonist ivuxolimab. These receptor sequences come from an adult with an advanced solid tumor such as melanoma, head and neck, liver or kidney cancer. Each CDR3 is given with its conserved first and last residue. A D gene is named only where the DNA matches it firmly.

v_call	j_call	d_call	cdr3_aa
TRBV5-4	TRBJ2-1	.	CASSLDGATYNEQFF
TRBV7-9	TRBJ1-4	.	CASSLNSGINEKLFF
TRBV5-4	TRBJ2-1	TRBD1	CASSRDSQSSEQFF
TRBV7-8	TRBJ1-1	TRBD1	CASSFTGVSSEAFF
TRBV7-9	TRBJ1-4	.	CASSLDGSGATNEKLFF
TRBV2	TRBJ2-2	TRBD1	CASSGGGSVPGELFF
TRBV6-1	TRBJ2-1	.	CASSVGPPGEQFF
TRBV5-1	TRBJ1-2	.	CASSPRVGWVGYTF
TRBV7-8	TRBJ1-1	TRBD1	CASNLLLDRGRVTEAFF
TRBV6-1	TRBJ1-5	.	CASSEFDEYQPQHF
TRBV7-9	TRBJ1-2	.	CASSPLRGNYGYTF
TRBV19	TRBJ2-2	.	CASIPLTARGTGELFF
TRBV5-1	TRBJ2-3	.	CASSSARVGADTQYF
TRBV5-1	TRBJ2-1	TRBD2	CASSLGASGRNEQFF
TRBV5-1	TRBJ2-2	.	CASSTGGGWQDTGELFF
TRBV5-4	TRBJ1-2	.	CASSLGRGEDGYTF
TRBV7-9	TRBJ2-5	TRBD1	CASRQGQGQETQYF
TRBV18	TRBJ1-5	.	CASSPLDQPQHF
TRBV5-1	TRBJ1-1	.	CASSLIGGDTEAFF
TRBV4-3	TRBJ2-1	.	CASSQETPPNEQFF
TRBV7-3	TRBJ1-1	.	CASSLSPTGWAFF
TRBV5-4	TRBJ2-2	TRBD1	CASSLGGQGAGELFF
TRBV7-2	TRBJ1-5	.	CASSKRAPDQPQHF
TRBV19	TRBJ1-5	.	CASSIIVGSNQPQHF
TRBV6-1	TRBJ1-3	.	CTSSEIWSSGNTIYF
TRBV4-3	TRBJ2-1	TRBD2	CASSRYLAGERNEQFF
TRBV13	TRBJ1-3	.	CASSLGSSGNTIYF
TRBV6-1	TRBJ1-4	.	CASSPRQGEKLFF